Below, 3 T cell receptor beta chains from the same sample are listed, as sequenced in a study of cytomegalovirus exposure and HLA in healthy donors. Primers for the PCR totalled 60 Vbeta and 13 Jbeta. This table comes from immunoSEQ multiplex PCR, and its TCRdb copy is limited to in-frame clones, with some not included. The sample yields approximately 180,000 clones, around 75% seen once. Material: PBMCs. These receptor sequences come from a woman under 40 in good health and CMV-seronegative.

The CDR3 is CASSKPGQGYYEQYF. Written as DNA, the CDR3 is TGTGCCAGCAGCAAACCGGGACAGGGGTATTACGAGCAGTACTTC. This sequence joins TRBV5-4 and TRBJ2-7; 10 bases are shared with TRBD1. The V and J ends lost 4 bases and 4 bases, in that order; junction bases with no gene match: 8. This CDR3 contains 15 residues. Per the germline V gene, CDR1 is SGHNT and CDR2 is YYREEE (reference sequence).

This clone came up a few times. The rearrangement uses TRBV5-1 and TRBJ1-4, with TRBD1 as a possible D gene (5 bases). V lost 1 base to trimming and J lost 0 bases, with 10 bases between them. The CDR3 has 16 residues. Per the germline V gene, CDR1 is SGHRS and CDR2 is YFSETQ. The CDR3 loop reads CASSLRGTATNEKLFF. CDR3 DNA: TGCGCCAGCAGCTTGAGAGGGACTGCAACTAATGAAAAACTGTTTTTT.

The chain uses TRBV7-2 and TRBJ2-7; D is undetermined. Germline V gives CDR1 SGHTA, CDR2 FQGNSA. V dropped 1 base and J dropped 2 bases, with 15 bases sitting between them. The CDR3 totals 16 residues. The CDR3 nucleotides read TGTGCCAGCAGCTTAGGTTGGGCCATCCGGCCCTACGAGCAGTACTTC. As protein: CASSLGWAIRPYEQYF.